Listed below are T cell receptor beta chains from one sample, sequenced in a study of T cells in Graves' hyperthyroidism and ophthalmopathy. Each CDR3 protein gets one entry after TCRdb re-called the multiplex PCR reads with MiXCR. Of 500,000 or so distinct CDR3 sequences listed, about 15% are singletons. The sequenced sample consisted of blood. The receptors were sampled from a woman in her twenties or thirties with Graves' ophthalmopathy. Both conserved end residues are part of each CDR3. Fields, in order: clone size, D gene, J gene, V gene, CDR3 protein, CDR3 DNA. D genes are given only for firm matches. Size is stated for part of the rows, as once, few or many counts, or as a class when the clone is expanded.

many - TRBJ2-1 TRBV20-1 CSANDMESPQNEQFF TGCAGTGCTAACGATATGGAAAGTCCTCAAAATGAGCAGTTCTTC
- TRBD2 TRBJ2-1 TRBV24-1 CATSVSQALSSGVRNEQFF TGTGCCACCAGTGTGAGCCAGGCGCTTTCTAGCGGGGTCCGCAATGAGCAGTTCTTC
- - TRBJ2-1 TRBV9 CASSVAVAGNEQFF TGTGCCAGCAGCGTAGCGGTGGCTGGGAATGAGCAGTTCTTC
many - TRBJ2-1 TRBV6-2/TRBV6-3 CASSHEASEQFF TGTGCCAGCAGCCACGAGGCGAGTGAGCAGTTCTTC
few - TRBJ1-2 TRBV19 CASAWTVNYGYTF TGTGCCAGTGCATGGACAGTGAACTATGGCTACACCTTC
many - TRBJ1-2 TRBV11-2 CASSLGTGKEPYGYTF TGTGCCAGCAGCTTAGGGACGGGAAAAGAACCCTATGGCTACACCTTC
many TRBD2 TRBJ2-3 TRBV18 CASSPPGGSDTDTQYF TGTGCCAGCTCACCCCCTGGCGGGAGTGACACAGATACGCAGTATTTT
many TRBD2 TRBJ2-4 TRBV28 CASSLTLAGLNIQYF TGTGCCAGCAGTTTAACCCTAGCGGGGCTAAACATTCAGTACTTC
few - TRBJ2-3 TRBV24-1 CTTSDPGTEEYF TGTACCACCAGTGACCCCGGGACCGAGGAGTATTTT
many - TRBJ2-7 TRBV13 CASSGAGEQYF TGTGCCAGCAGCGGTGCAGGCGAGCAGTACTTC
- TRBD1 TRBJ1-4 TRBV2 CASSAEGADEKLFF TGTGCCAGCAGTGCAGAGGGGGCGGACGAAAAACTGTTTTTT
few - TRBJ1-5 TRBV24-1 CATGWDQPQHF TGTGCCACCGGGTGGGATCAGCCCCAGCATTTT
few TRBD1 TRBJ2-7 TRBV2 CASSPRTGGSGEQYF TGTGCCAGCAGTCCCCGGACAGGGGGTAGCGGCGAGCAGTACTTC
- - TRBJ1-2 TRBV27 CASSLLGTTIYGYTF TGTGCCAGCAGTTTACTCGGGACAACAATTTATGGCTACACCTTC
many - TRBJ2-1 TRBV28 CASSPRDYNEQFF TGTGCCAGCAGCCCCAGGGACTACAATGAGCAGTTCTTC
few - TRBJ2-7 TRBV25-1 CASSDWGNYEQYF TGTGCCAGCAGTGATTGGGGGAACTACGAGCAGTACTTC
many - TRBJ1-1 TRBV12-3/TRBV12-4 CASSLVQSNTEAFF TGTGCCAGCAGTTTAGTACAGTCTAACACTGAAGCTTTCTTT
- TRBD2 TRBJ2-7 TRBV28 CASSKGLAGITYEQYF TGTGCCAGCAGTAAGGGACTAGCGGGAATAACCTACGAGCAGTACTTC
few TRBD2 TRBJ2-2 TRBV2 CASSEIAGDGTGELFF TGTGCCAGCAGTGAAATAGCGGGAGATGGGACCGGGGAGCTGTTTTTT
- - TRBJ2-5 TRBV7-2 CASSLDRARETQYF TGTGCCAGCAGCTTAGACAGGGCGCGGGAGACCCAGTACTTC
many TRBD1 TRBJ2-1 TRBV24-1 CATRPPGQGFEQFF TGTGCCACCAGACCGCCGGGACAGGGGTTTGAGCAGTTCTTC